This T cell receptor beta chain was obtained from a study of metastatic and nonmetastatic thyroid tumors. Patients underwent thyroid surgery, and none had received any treatment before it. TCRdb re-analyzed the PCR reads using MiXCR. The table records some 23,000 clones, roughly 20% of them present only once. Trimming cost V 2 bases and J 6 bases, with 13 bases left between them. This CDR3 contains 13 residues. CDR1 GTSNPN and CDR2 SVGIG come from the germline V gene (reference sequence). V usage is TRBV30 and J usage is TRBJ2-5; a weak D match, TRBD1 (7 bases). The source of this sequence is a female donor with papillary thyroid cancer or a benign thyroid nodule (not recorded which). Some clones in this sample may be carry-over from other donors' samples. Sequencing was done on a sample of blood. CDR3 in amino acids: CAWSLSGGKTQYF. The CDR3 DNA is TGTGCCTGGAGTCTGTCAGGGGGGAAGACCCAGTACTTC.